Sequencing of this T cell receptor (beta chain) was carried out in a study of T cell responses to AZD1222 COVID-19 vaccine. Study conclusions and caveats: Just a handful of AZD1222 recipients tested seropositive at baseline.

Repertoires were generated with immunoSEQ multiplex PCR, while TCRdb's copy carries only in-frame clones and drops some. The sample records around 140,000 clones, 90% to 95% being singletons. As concerns this clone: The antigen is unknown.

This CDR3 contains 14 residues. V dropped 6 bases and J dropped 0 bases, with 8 bases sitting between them. Germline V gene data show CDR1 as MDHEN and CDR2 as SYDVKM. The rearrangement links TRBV28 to TRBJ1-4; no reliable D call. The clonotype originates from an adult who had recovered from COVID-19. Sequencing used peripheral blood, obtained after recovery from COVID-19. The chain's CDR3 is CASRVPSTNEKLFF. The CDR3 DNA is TGTGCCAGCAGGGTCCCGTCAACTAATGAAAAACTGTTTTTT. The whole variable domain, remainder taken from reference TRBV28 and TRBJ1-4, is DVKVTQSSRYLVKRTGEKVFLECVQDMDHENMFWYRQDPGLGLRLIYFSYDVKMKEKGDIPEGYSVSREKKERFSLILESASTNQTSMYLCASRVPSTNEKLFFGSGTQLSVL.